This entry lists 13 T cell receptor beta chains sequenced from one sample in a study of CD8 T cells in ankylosing spondylitis. General study points: Typical of ankylosing spondylitis blood, it appeared, was a TCR beta motif of roughly eight highly homologous variants.

TCRdb recomputed calls from the 5' RACE reads with MiXCR, one row per CDR3 protein. Of some 840,000 distinct CDR3 sequences in the sample, about an eighth were seen once. Their recognized antigens are unknown. Sequencing was done on a sample of blood, either unsorted or a sorted T cell fraction (not recorded which). All receptors come from a male donor with ankylosing spondylitis.

This chain joins TRBV20-1 and TRBJ1-6; tentatively, D is TRBD1 (5 bases). Germline assignment: CDR1 DFQATT and CDR2 SNEGSKA (reference sequence). There are 14 residues in the CDR3. The V end was cut by 0 bases, the J end by 8 bases, with 11 bases between. The CDR3 here is CSARDRDAYSPLHF. The CDR3 DNA reads as TGCAGTGCTAGAGACAGGGATGCATATTCACCCCTCCACTTT.

This clonotype was recorded at least ten times. The genes are TRBV29-1 and TRBJ2-2, with 8 nucleotides matching TRBD1. Germline CDR1 and CDR2: SQVTM and ANQGSEA. The J segment lost 7 bases and the V segment lost 6 bases, leaving 10 bases of the junction unmatched. The CDR3 contains 14 residues. The chain's CDR3 is CSVGTGPLGGELFF. The DNA for the CDR3 is TGCAGCGTCGGGACAGGACCCCTCGGCGGGGAGCTGTTTTTT.

This clonotype was counted many times. The chain links TRBV20-1 to TRBJ2-1, with unresolved D. Trimming left V 5 bases short and J 0 bases short, with 8 bases between. This CDR3 is built from 13 residues. The V gene's germline CDR1 is DFQATT and CDR2 SNEGSKA (reference sequence). As DNA, the CDR3 is TGCAGTGCTTCCCCAAGCTCCTACAATGAGCAGTTCTTC. Encoded protein: CSASPSSYNEQFF.

This clonotype came up a few times. This rearrangement joins TRBV6-5 to TRBJ2-7; D might be TRBD2 (5 bases). Germline V gene sequence: CDR1 MNHEY, CDR2 SVGAGI. Trimming took 0 bases from V and 2 from J, leaving 14 bases between them. The CDR3 consists of 16 residues. The CDR3 spells CASSYSFGGPAYEQYF. In DNA, the CDR3 is TGTGCCAGCAGTTACTCGTTTGGAGGCCCGGCCTACGAGCAGTACTTC.

This clonotype came up a few times. V gene TRBV9 combines with J gene TRBJ2-3; 11 bases agree with TRBD2. The trim removed 3 bases at V and 3 bases at J, leaving 3 bases unmatched. The CDR3 contains 15 residues. Germline V lookup: CDR1 SGDLS, CDR2 YYNGEE. Written as DNA, the CDR3 is TGTGCCAGCAGCGCGGGGACTAGCGGAACAGATACGCAGTATTTT. It yields the protein CASSAGTSGTDTQYF.

This clonotype was seen at least ten times. The gene calls are TRBV4-3 and TRBJ2-5, with 13 bases lining up with TRBD2. The CDR3 runs 16 residues. Germline CDR1 is LGHNA and CDR2 is YSLEER. Trimming removed 4 bases from V and 7 bases from J; junction bases left unmatched: 9. The CDR3 nucleotides are TGCGCCAGCAGCCGGGGACTAGCGGGACTAAGTCGGACCCAGTACTTC. Encoded protein: CASSRGLAGLSRTQYF.

This clonotype was seen ten or more times. V is TRBV7-2 and J is TRBJ1-2; D might be TRBD1 (6 bases). Germline V gives CDR1 SGHTA, CDR2 FQGNSA. The germline V and J ends were trimmed by 1 base and 2 bases, with 11 bases remaining between them. The CDR3 runs 15 residues. In DNA form, the CDR3 reads TGTGCCAGCAGCTTAGTCATAGGGGGGAACTATGGCTACACCTTC. It specifies CASSLVIGGNYGYTF.

In its sample, this clonotype was seen many times. This chain uses TRBV7-9 with TRBJ1-4, with D possibly TRBD1 on 5 matching bases. The germline V gene encodes CDR1 SEHNR and CDR2 FQNEAQ (reference sequence). Trimming left V 5 bases short and J 8 bases short, with 12 bases between. There are 13 residues in the CDR3. The CDR3 DNA follows: TGTGCCAGCAGCCGAGACAGCTTCGAAAAACTGTTTTTT. Its protein product is CASSRDSFEKLFF.

This clonotype appeared many times. The chain links TRBV10-3 to TRBJ2-7; 8 nucleotides align to TRBD1. CDR1 ENHRY and CDR2 SYGVKD come from the germline V gene. The CDR3 runs 13 residues. Losses at the gene ends were 5 bases for V and 5 bases for J; bases not matched to a gene: 5. CDR3 sequence reads: CAISQDREDEQYF. CDR3 DNA: TGTGCCATCAGTCAGGACAGGGAAGACGAGCAGTACTTC.

The chain combines TRBV5-4 with TRBJ1-1; D may be TRBD1 (6 bases). The CDR3 runs to 16 residues. Germline CDR1 and CDR2: SGHNT and YYREEE (reference sequence). Trimming left V 2 bases short and J 1 base short, with 15 bases between. CDR3 residues: CASSFDRSRKNTEAFF. The DNA of the CDR3 is TGTGCCAGCAGCTTTGACAGGTCGAGGAAGAACACTGAAGCTTTCTTT.

The chain couples TRBV7-2 to TRBJ2-7; TRBD2 aligns across 12 bases. CDR1 and CDR2 (germline): SGHTA, FQGNSA. With 5 bases clipped from V and 2 bases from J, the junction kept 4 bases outside the gene matches. CDR3 size: 15 residues. CDR3 sequence reads: CASSKLAGGPYEQYF. The CDR3, as DNA: TGTGCCAGCAGCAAACTAGCGGGAGGCCCCTACGAGCAGTACTTC. The whole variable domain, remainder taken from reference TRBV7-2 and TRBJ2-7, is GAGVSQSPSNKVTEKGKDVELRCDPISGHTALYWYRQSLGQGLEFLIYFQGNSAPDKSGLPSDRFSAERTGGSVSTLTIQRTQQEDSAVYLCASSKLAGGPYEQYFGPGTRLTVT.

This clonotype was counted a few times. The chain combines TRBV27 with TRBJ2-3; tentatively, D is TRBD2 (6 bases). The germline V gene encodes CDR1 MNHEY and CDR2 SMNVEV (reference sequence). The CDR3 is made up of 14 amino acids. V dropped 1 base and J dropped 4 bases, with 9 bases sitting between them. The CDR3 sequence is CASSLYGSPDTQYF. The CDR3 DNA sequence: TGTGCCAGCAGTTTATACGGGAGTCCAGATACGCAGTATTTT.

This clonotype showed up just a few times. The CDR3 region is CASRSTGGRNEQFF. As DNA, the CDR3 is TGTGCCAGCAGATCAACCGGGGGGCGAAATGAGCAGTTCTTC. The gene calls are TRBV28 and TRBJ2-1; weak D call: TRBD2 (7 bases). The CDR3 is 14 residues long. Germline CDR1 is MDHEN and CDR2 is SYDVKM. Deletions cut 6 bases from V and 7 bases from J, with 16 bases between.